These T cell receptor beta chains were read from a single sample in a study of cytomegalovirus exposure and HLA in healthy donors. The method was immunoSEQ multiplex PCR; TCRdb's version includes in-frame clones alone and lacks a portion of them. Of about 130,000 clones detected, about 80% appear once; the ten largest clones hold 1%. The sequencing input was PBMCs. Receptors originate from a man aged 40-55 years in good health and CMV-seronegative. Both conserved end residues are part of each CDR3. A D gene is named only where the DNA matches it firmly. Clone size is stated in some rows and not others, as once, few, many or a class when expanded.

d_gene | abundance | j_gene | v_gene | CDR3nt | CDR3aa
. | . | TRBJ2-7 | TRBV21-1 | TGTGCCAGCAGCAAAGTAAGGTCAGGGGCTACCTACGAGCAGTACTTC | CASSKVRSGATYEQYF
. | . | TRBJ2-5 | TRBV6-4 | TGTGCCAGCAGCCGACAGGTACAAGAGACCCAGTACTTC | CASSRQVQETQYF
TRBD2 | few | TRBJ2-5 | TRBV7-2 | TGTGCCAGCAGCGGCGGGCTAGCGGGGGTAAAAGAGACCCAGTACTTC | CASSGGLAGVKETQYF
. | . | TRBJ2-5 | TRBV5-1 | TGCGCCAGCAGCTTGGGGGCACTTAGCCAAGAGACCCAGTACTTC | CASSLGALSQETQYF
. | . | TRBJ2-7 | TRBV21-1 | TGTGCCAGCAGCCTTGACGAGCAGTACTTC | CASSLDEQYF
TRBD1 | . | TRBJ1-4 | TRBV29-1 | TGCAGCGCGACAGGGGGCGAAGAAAAACTGTTTTTT | CSATGGEEKLFF
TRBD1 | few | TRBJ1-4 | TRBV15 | TGTGCCACCAGCAAAAAAACAGGGGGCGCTGGGGAAAAACTGTTTTTT | CATSKKTGGAGEKLFF
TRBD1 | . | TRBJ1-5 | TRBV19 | TGTGCCACACAGGGGCCTCGGGGTCAGCCCCAGCATTTT | CATQGPRGQPQHF
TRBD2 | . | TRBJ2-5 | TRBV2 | TGTGCCAGCGGGAGGGAAGAGACCCAGTACTTC | CASGREETQYF
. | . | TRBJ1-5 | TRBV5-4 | TGTGCCAGCAGCTTGGAGGGGACAAGGCCCCAGCATTTT | CASSLEGTRPQHF
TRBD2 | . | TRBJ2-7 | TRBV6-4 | TGTGCCAGCAGTGCAGTGGTAGCGGGGGGCGTCGGGTACGAGCAGTACTTC | CASSAVVAGGVGYEQYF
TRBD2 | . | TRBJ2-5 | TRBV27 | TGTGCCAGCAGTCCCCGACTAGCGGGAGGAGTGGAGACCCAGTACTTC | CASSPRLAGGVETQYF
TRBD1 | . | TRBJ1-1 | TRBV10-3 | TGTGCCATCAGTGAGCAAACAGGGGGCGCGGGGAGCACTGAAGCTTTCTTT | CAISEQTGGAGSTEAFF
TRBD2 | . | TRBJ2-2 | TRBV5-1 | TGCGCCAGCAGCCCCCCCCTAGCGGGAGGGCCGGGCACCGGGGAGCTGTTTTTT | CASSPPLAGGPGTGELFF
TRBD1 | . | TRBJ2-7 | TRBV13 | TGTGCCAGCAGCTTAGGCCTAGGGCAGGGGGCAAGCGAGCAGTACTTC | CASSLGLGQGASEQYF
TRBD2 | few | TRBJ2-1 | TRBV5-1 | TGCGCCAGCAGCTCGGGGAGGGTAGCGGGGGGAACTTCCTACAATGAGCAGTTCTTC | CASSSGRVAGGTSYNEQFF
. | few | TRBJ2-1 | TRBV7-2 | TGTGCCAGCAGCTTAGGGCAGTACAATGAGCAGTTCTTC | CASSLGQYNEQFF
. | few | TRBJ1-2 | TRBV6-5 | TGTGCCAGCAGTTACTCAACAGGGTGGGACTATGGCTACACCTTC | CASSYSTGWDYGYTF
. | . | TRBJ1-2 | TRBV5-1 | TGCGCCAGCAGCTTGGCACAGCCGATCTATGGCTACACCTTC | CASSLAQPIYGYTF
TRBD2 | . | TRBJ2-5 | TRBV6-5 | TGTGCCAGCAGTTCCGTTTTAGCGGGACAAGAGACCCAGTACTTC | CASSSVLAGQETQYF
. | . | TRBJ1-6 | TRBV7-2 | TGTGCCAGCAGCTTACAATCAGGGGCCCTGTATAATTCACCCCTCCACTTT | CASSLQSGALYNSPLHF
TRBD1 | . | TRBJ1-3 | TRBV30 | TGTGCCTGGAGTGTACGCCCTACAGGGGTTAGCTCTGGAAACACCATATATTTT | CAWSVRPTGVSSGNTIYF
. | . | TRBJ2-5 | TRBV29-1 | TGCAGCGTTGGGCCAGAAGAGACCCAGTACTTC | CSVGPEETQYF
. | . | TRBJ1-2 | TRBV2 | TGTGCCAGCAGCGCCCTAGCCACCTCAAACTATGGCTACACCTTC | CASSALATSNYGYTF
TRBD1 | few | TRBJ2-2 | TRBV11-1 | TGTGCCAGCAGCTGGGACAGGGTAACAGGGGAGCTGTTTTTT | CASSWDRVTGELFF
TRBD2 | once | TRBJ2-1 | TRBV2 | TGTGCCAGCAGCCATCCGCGTGGCGGGGGGAGCTCCTACAATGAGCAGTTCTTC | CASSHPRGGGSSYNEQFF
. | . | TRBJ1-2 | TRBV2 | TGTGCCAGCAGTGATTACTCTTCCAGGAGCTACACCTTC | CASSDYSSRSYTF
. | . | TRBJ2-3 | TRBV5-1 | TGCGCCAGCAGCCGACAAGCTAGCACAGATACGCAGTATTTT | CASSRQASTDTQYF
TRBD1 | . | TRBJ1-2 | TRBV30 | TGTGCCTGGAGTCCAGGACAGGGAAGGAGCTATGGCTACACCTTC | CAWSPGQGRSYGYTF
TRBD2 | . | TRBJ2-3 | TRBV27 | TGTGCCAGCAGCTCTAGCGGTCCCCGGGCAGATACGCAGTATTTT | CASSSSGPRADTQYF
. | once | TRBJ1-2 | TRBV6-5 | TGTGCCAGCAGTTACTCAGGGGGTATTGGCTACACCTTC | CASSYSGGIGYTF
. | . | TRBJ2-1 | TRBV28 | TGTGCCAGCAGTTTAAGTTCGGCGGGGACCAGAAACAATGAGCAGTTCTTC | CASSLSSAGTRNNEQFF
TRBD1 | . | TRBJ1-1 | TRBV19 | TGTGCCAGCGACAGGGGACTGAACACTGAAGCTTTCTTT | CASDRGLNTEAFF
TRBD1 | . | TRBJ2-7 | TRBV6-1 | TGTGCCAGCAGCGCCGGACAGGGCCTCTCCTACGAGCAGTACTTC | CASSAGQGLSYEQYF
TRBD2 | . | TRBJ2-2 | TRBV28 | TGTGCCAGCACCCTGACTAGCGGGCACACCGGGGAGCTGTTTTTT | CASTLTSGHTGELFF
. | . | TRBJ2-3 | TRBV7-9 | TGTGCCAGCAGCCCCGGGGTGGGTACGCAGTATTTT | CASSPGVGTQYF
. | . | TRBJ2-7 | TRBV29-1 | TGCAGCGCCGGGCAGGGCTACGAGCAGTACTTC | CSAGQGYEQYF
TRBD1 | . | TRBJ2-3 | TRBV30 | TGTGCCTCATCCCAGGGACAGGGAATCTCCACAGATACGCAGTATTTT | CASSQGQGISTDTQYF
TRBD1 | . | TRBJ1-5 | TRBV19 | TGTGCCAGTACCTCGGGACAGGGCCTCGAGCCCCAGCATTTT | CASTSGQGLEPQHF
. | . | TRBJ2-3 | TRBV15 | TGTGCCACCAGCGACCGTAACAGGGCAAATTGGGATACGCAGTATTTT | CATSDRNRANWDTQYF
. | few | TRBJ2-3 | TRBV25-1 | TGTGCCAGCTCCTACAGGGAAAATACGCAGTATTTT | CASSYRENTQYF
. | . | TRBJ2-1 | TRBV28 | TGTGCCAGCAGTTTACCCTCGTTGAATGAGCAGTTCTTC | CASSLPSLNEQFF
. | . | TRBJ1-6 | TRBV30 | TGTGCCTGGGACAGTATACAGCAATCACCCCTCCACTTT | CAWDSIQQSPLHF